These T cell receptor beta chains were read from a single sample in a study of cytomegalovirus exposure and HLA in healthy donors. The repertoire was sequenced with immunoSEQ multiplex PCR; TCRdb's copy has only in-frame clones and lacks some. Among roughly 120,000 clones, about four fifths were seen once, and the ten largest hold roughly 3.9%. Specimen: PBMCs. These receptors were taken from a woman aged 30 to 39 in good health and CMV-seronegative. Both conserved end residues are part of each CDR3. Fields, in order: V gene, CDR3 protein.

>TRBV27
CASSPIAGGATRTDTQYF
>TRBV18
CASSPAPVATNEKLFF
>TRBV21-1
CASRSVAVSYEQYF
>TRBV7-2
CASSLDPGGPYEQYF
>TRBV10-2
CASGAFTGGQYF
>TRBV19
CATDSRPGANVLTF
>TRBV30
CAWSAGQGGQPQHF
>TRBV30
CAWETSRYSLNTEAFF
>TRBV7-9
CASSLAGQGAEQYF
>TRBV19
CASSRGTSGHLEQYF
>TRBV5-1
CASSLEGQGADTQYF
>TRBV21-1
CASSKVRVRQFLGGYTF
>TRBV12-5
CASGFNPGQGANEQFF
>TRBV4-1
CASSQPTSGKGKNIQYF
>TRBV18
CASSPSPTGGLRDTQYF
>TRBV28
CASSSGGSNKNIQYF
>TRBV6-1
CASSEAIGASGSETQYF
>TRBV7-3
CASSLQGQGTGELFF
>TRBV19
CASSIGPGMNTGELFF
>TRBV7-2
CASSLWTSGSHEQFF
>TRBV2
CASSGGGGPPTSGKPYEQYF
>TRBV18
CASSPTEANRGYTF
>TRBV27
CASSSGVRVMGTNEQFF
>TRBV27
CASSPYSNTEAFF
>TRBV19
CASSLRPTSGRGNEQFF
>TRBV28
CASSFAAGGGEQYF
>TRBV13
CASNKNSRETQYF
>TRBV19
CASSIGGQSLLPQFF
>TRBV2
CASSDGQAGPYEQYF
>TRBV30
CAWNQGREKLFF
>TRBV18
CASSLSSGDLGEQYF
>TRBV7-9
CASSLDSNRNEQFF
>TRBV6-1
CASAGVRYNEQFF
>TRBV18
CASSGSNEQFF
>TRBV6-4
CASSPDRVQQYF
>TRBV27
CASSSGLVSGYTF
>TRBV11-3
CASSLDENIQYF